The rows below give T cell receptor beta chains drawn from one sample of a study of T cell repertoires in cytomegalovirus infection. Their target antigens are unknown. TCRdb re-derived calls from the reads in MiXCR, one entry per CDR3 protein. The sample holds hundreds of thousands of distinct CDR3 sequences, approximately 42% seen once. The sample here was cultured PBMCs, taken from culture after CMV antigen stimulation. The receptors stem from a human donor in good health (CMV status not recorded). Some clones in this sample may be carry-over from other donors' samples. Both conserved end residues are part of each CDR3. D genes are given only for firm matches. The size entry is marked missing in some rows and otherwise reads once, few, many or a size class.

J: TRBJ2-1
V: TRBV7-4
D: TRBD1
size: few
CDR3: CASSTGTGYNEQFF
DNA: TGTGCCAGCAGCACCGGGACAGGATACAATGAGCAGTTCTTC

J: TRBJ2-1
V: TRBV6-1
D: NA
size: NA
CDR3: CASSSGGSSYNEQFF
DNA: TGTGCCAGCAGTTCTGGGGGGAGCTCCTACAATGAGCAGTTCTTC

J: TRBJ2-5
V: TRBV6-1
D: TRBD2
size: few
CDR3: CASNLRGLGMETQYF
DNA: TGTGCCAGCAACTTGCGGGGGTTGGGGATGGAGACCCAGTACTTC

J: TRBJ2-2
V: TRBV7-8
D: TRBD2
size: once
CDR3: CASSLSGTSWIGELFF
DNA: TGTGCCAGCAGCTTGTCCGGGACTAGTTGGATCGGGGAGCTGTTTTTT

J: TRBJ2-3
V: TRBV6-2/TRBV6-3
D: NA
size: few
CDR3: CATYRSTDTQYF
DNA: TGTGCCACTTATAGGAGCACAGATACGCAGTATTTT

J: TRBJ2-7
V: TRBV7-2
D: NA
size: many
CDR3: CASSLSVYEQYF
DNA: TGTGCCAGCAGCTTGTCTGTCTACGAGCAGTACTTC

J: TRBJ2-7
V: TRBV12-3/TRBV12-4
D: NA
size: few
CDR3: CASRNQNSYEQYF
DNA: TGTGCCAGCAGGAATCAAAATTCATACGAGCAGTACTTC

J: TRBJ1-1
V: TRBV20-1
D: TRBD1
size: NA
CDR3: CSARDDRTGDTEAFF
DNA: TGCAGTGCTAGAGATGATAGGACAGGGGACACTGAAGCTTTCTTT

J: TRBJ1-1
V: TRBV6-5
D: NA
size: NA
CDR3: CASSYSEGPEAFF
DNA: TGTGCCAGCAGTTACTCCGAAGGTCCTGAAGCTTTCTTT

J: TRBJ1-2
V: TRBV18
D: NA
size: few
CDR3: CASSPVDSLYGYTF
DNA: TGTGCCAGCTCACCCGTGGACAGCCTCTATGGCTACACCTTC

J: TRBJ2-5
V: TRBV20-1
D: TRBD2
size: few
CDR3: CSGSGTSAYGETQYF
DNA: TGCAGTGGAAGCGGGACTAGCGCATACGGGGAGACCCAGTACTTC

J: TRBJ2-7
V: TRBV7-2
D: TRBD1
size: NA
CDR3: CASSLNSGQGGQQYF
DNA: TGTGCCAGCAGCTTAAACTCGGGACAGGGTGGCCAGCAGTACTTC

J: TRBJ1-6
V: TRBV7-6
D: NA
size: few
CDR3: CASSLAKNSPLHF
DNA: TGTGCCAGCAGCTTAGCAAAAAATTCACCCCTCCACTTT

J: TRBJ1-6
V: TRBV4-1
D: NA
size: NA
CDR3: CASSHPDRKYNSPLHF
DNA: TGCGCCAGCAGCCACCCGGACCGCAAATATAATTCACCCCTCCACTTT

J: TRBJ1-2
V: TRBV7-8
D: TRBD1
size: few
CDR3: CASSLDRGQGYGYTF
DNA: TGTGCCAGCAGCCTGGACAGGGGGCAAGGCTATGGCTACACCTTC

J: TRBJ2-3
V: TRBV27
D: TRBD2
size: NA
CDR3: CASSTGRGRWNTQYF
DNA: TGTGCCAGCAGTACCGGGAGGGGACGATGGAATACGCAGTATTTT